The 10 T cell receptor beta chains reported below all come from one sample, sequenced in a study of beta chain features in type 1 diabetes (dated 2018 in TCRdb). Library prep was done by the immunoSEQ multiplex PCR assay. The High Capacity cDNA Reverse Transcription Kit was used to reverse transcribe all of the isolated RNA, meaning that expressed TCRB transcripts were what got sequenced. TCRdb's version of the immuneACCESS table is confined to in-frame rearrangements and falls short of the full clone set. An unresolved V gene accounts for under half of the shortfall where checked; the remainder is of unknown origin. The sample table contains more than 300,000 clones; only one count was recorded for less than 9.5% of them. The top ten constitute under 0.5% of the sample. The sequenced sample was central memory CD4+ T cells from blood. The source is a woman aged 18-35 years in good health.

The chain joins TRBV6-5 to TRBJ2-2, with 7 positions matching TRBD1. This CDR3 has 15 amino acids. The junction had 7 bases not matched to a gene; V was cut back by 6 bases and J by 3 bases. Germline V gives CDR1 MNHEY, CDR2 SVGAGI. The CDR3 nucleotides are TGTGCCAGCAGCCCGACAGGGTCGGACACCGGGGAGCTGTTTTTT. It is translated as CASSPTGSDTGELFF.

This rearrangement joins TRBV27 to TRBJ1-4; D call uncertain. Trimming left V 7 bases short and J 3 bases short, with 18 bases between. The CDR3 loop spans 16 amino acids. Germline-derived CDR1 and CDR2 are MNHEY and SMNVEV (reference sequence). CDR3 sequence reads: CASTTRWRAANEKLFF. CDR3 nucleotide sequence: TGTGCCAGCACCACCCGGTGGAGGGCGGCTAATGAAAAACTGTTTTTT.

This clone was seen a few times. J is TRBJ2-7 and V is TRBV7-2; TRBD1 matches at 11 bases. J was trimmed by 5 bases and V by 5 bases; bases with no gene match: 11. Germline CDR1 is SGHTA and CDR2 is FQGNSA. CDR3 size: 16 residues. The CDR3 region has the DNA TGTGCCAGCAGCACCCACCGGGACAGGGGGATAGACGAGCAGTACTTC. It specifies CASSTHRDRGIDEQYF.

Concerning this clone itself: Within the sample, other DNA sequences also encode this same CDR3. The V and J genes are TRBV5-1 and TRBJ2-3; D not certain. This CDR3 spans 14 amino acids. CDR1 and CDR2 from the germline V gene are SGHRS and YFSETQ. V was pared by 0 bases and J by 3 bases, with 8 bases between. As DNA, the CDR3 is TGCGCCAGCAGCTTGGGTTTAGGGACAGATACGCAGTATTTT. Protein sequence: CASSLGLGTDTQYF.

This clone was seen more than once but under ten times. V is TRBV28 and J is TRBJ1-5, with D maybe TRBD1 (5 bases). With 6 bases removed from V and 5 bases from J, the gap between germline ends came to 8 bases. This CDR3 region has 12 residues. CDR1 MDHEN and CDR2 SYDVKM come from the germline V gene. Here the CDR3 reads CASSVGHQPQHF. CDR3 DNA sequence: TGTGCCAGCAGCGTGGGACATCAGCCCCAGCATTTT.

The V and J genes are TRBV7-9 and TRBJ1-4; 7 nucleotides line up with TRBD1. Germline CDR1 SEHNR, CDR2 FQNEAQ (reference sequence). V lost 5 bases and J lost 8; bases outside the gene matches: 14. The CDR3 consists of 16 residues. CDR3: CASSPTGSSPGEKLFF. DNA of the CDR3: TGTGCCAGCAGCCCGACAGGGTCGAGCCCCGGGGAAAAACTGTTTTTT.

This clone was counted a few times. In nucleotides, the CDR3 is TGTGCCATCAGTGGACCTAGGACAGGGGTAATCTCTGGGGCCAACGTCCTGACTTTC. Residues: CAISGPRTGVISGANVLTF. This sequence joins TRBV10-3 and TRBJ2-6, with 9 bases lining up with TRBD1. The length of the CDR3 is 19 residues. With V trimmed by 4 bases and J by 0 bases, 10 bases remained unmatched. CDR1 and CDR2 (germline): ENHRY, SYGVKD.

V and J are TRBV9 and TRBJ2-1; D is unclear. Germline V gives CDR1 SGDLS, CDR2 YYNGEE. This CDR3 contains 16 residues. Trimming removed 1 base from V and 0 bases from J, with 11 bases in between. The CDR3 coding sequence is TGTGCCAGCAGCGTAAGTCCGACGGGCTCCTACAATGAGCAGTTCTTC. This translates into CASSVSPTGSYNEQFF.

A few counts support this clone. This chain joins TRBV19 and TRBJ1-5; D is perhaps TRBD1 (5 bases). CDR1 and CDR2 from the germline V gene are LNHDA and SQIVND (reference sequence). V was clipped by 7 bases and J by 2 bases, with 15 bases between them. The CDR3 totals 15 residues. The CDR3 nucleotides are TGTGCCAGTACTACAACGGGACGAGGCAATCAGCCCCAGCATTTT. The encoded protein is CASTTTGRGNQPQHF. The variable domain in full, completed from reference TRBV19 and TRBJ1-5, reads DGGITQSPKYLFRKEGQNVTLSCEQNLNHDAMYWYRQDPGQGLRLIYYSQIVNDFQKGDIAEGYSVSREKKESFPLTVTSAQKNPTAFYLCASTTTGRGNQPQHFGDGTRLSIL.

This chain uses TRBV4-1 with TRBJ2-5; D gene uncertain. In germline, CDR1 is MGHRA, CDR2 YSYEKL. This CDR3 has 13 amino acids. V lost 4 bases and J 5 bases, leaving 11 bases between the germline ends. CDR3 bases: TGCGCCAGCAGCCTCCTCATTGGGGAGACCCAGTACTTC. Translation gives CASSLLIGETQYF.